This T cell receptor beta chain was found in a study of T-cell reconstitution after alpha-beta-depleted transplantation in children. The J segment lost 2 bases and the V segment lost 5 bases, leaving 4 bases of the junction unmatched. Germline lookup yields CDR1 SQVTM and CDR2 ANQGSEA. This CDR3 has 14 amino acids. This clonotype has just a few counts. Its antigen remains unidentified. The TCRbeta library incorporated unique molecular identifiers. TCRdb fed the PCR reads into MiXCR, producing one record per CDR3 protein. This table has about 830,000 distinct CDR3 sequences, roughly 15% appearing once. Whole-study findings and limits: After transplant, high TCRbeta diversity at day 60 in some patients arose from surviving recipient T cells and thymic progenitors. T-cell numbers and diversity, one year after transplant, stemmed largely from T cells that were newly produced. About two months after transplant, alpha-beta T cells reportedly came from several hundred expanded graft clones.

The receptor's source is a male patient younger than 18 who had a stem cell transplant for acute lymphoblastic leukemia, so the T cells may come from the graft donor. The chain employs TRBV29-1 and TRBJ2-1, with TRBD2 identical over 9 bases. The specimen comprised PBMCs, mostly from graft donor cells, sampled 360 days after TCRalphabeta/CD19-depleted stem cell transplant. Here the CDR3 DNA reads TGCAGCGTTATGCGGGAGGGAACCTACAATGAGCAGTTCTTC. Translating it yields CSVMREGTYNEQFF.